This entry lists 22 T cell receptor beta chains sequenced from one sample in a study of cytomegalovirus exposure and HLA in healthy donors. This PCR relied on a set of 60 Vbeta primers and 13 Jbeta primers. Assay used: immunoSEQ multiplex PCR; TCRdb lists only in-frame clones, some missing. The data contain 100,000 to 150,000 clones, around three quarters of them singletons. Sequencing used PBMCs. These receptors all come from a woman aged 45-65 years in good health and CMV-seronegative.

This chain links TRBV7-9 with TRBJ2-5; a possible D gene is TRBD2 (6 bases). Looked up from germline, CDR1 is SEHNR and CDR2 is FQNEAQ (reference sequence). V lost 0 bases to trimming and J lost 4 bases, with 18 bases between them. The CDR3 sequence is 17 residues long. CDR3 loop: CASSLASWGEKGETQYF. In nucleotides, the CDR3 is TGTGCCAGCAGCTTAGCCTCGTGGGGGGAGAAAGGAGAGACCCAGTACTTC.

The chain has TRBV6-6 and TRBJ2-2; D might be TRBD1 (7 bases). The length of the CDR3 is 13 residues. Trimming left V 8 bases short and J 5 bases short, with 12 bases between. Germline lookup yields CDR1 MNHNY and CDR2 SVGAGI (reference sequence). CDR3: CASGQAGTGELFF. The CDR3 DNA reads as TGTGCCAGCGGACAGGCGGGGACCGGGGAGCTGTTTTTT.

The chain couples TRBV7-9 to TRBJ2-7; 8 bases line up with TRBD1. In germline, CDR1 is SEHNR, CDR2 FQNEAQ (reference sequence). This CDR3 has 14 residues. The trim removed 5 bases at V and 6 bases at J, leaving 9 bases unmatched. CDR3 residues: CASSPGQGGGEQYF. Written as DNA, the CDR3 is TGTGCCAGCAGCCCAGGACAGGGAGGAGGCGAGCAGTACTTC.

CDR3 sequence reads: CASKSGSGSYEQYF. The CDR3 nucleotides read TGTGCCAGCAAAAGTGGCAGCGGGTCCTACGAGCAGTACTTC. The chain has TRBV11-2 and TRBJ2-7; tentatively, D is TRBD2 (6 bases). Germline assignment: CDR1 SGHAT and CDR2 FQNNGV. The CDR3 runs 14 residues. V lost 7 bases and J 1 base, leaving 14 bases between the germline ends.

V is TRBV7-9 and J is TRBJ1-2; D is perhaps TRBD1 (5 bases). The CDR3 length is 16 residues. The ends were cut back, 1 base at V and 4 bases at J, with 16 bases in the middle. Looked up from germline, CDR1 is SEHNR and CDR2 is FQNEAQ (reference sequence). The CDR3 sequence: CASSLEVVQGGYGYTF. The CDR3 coding sequence is TGTGCCAGCAGCTTAGAGGTTGTGCAGGGAGGCTATGGCTACACCTTC. Full variable domain (outside the CDR3, taken from reference TRBV7-9 and TRBJ1-2): DTGVSQNPRHKITKRGQNVTFRCDPISEHNRLYWYRQTLGQGPEFLTYFQNEAQLEKSRLLSDRFSAERPKGSFSTLEIQRTEQGDSAMYLCASSLEVVQGGYGYTFGSGTRLTVV.

The rearrangement joins TRBV28 to TRBJ2-1; 7 bases map to TRBD2. Germline V gene sequence: CDR1 MDHEN, CDR2 SYDVKM. This CDR3 contains 13 residues. Trimming at V came to 1 base and at J to 6 bases, leaving 0 bases not matched to a gene. In nucleotides, the CDR3 is TGTGCCAGCAGTTTATCGGGGGGCAATGAGCAGTTCTTC. This gives the protein CASSLSGGNEQFF. Full variable domain (outside the CDR3, taken from reference TRBV28 and TRBJ2-1): DVKVTQSSRYLVKRTGEKVFLECVQDMDHENMFWYRQDPGLGLRLIYFSYDVKMKEKGDIPEGYSVSREKKERFSLILESASTNQTSMYLCASSLSGGNEQFFGPGTRLTVL.

A remark on this clone: Other DNA variants within this sample encode the same CDR3. The V gene is TRBV18, the J gene TRBJ2-2; TRBD1 agrees at 8 bases. The CDR3 runs 15 residues. Unmatched junction bases numbered 10, after V lost 6 bases and J lost 7 bases. Germline lookup yields CDR1 KGHSH and CDR2 LQKENI. The CDR3 coding sequence is TGTGCCAGCTCGAGAGGACAGGGAAGGGTCGGGGAGCTGTTTTTT. Translated: CASSRGQGRVGELFF.

This clone appeared a few times. V usage is TRBV7-8 and J usage is TRBJ2-2, with 12 nucleotides matching TRBD1. CDR1 SGHVS and CDR2 FQNEAQ come from the germline V gene. J was trimmed by 4 bases and V by 6 bases; bases with no gene match: 3. CDR3 length equals 15 residues. The CDR3 loop reads CASRGQGASTGELFF. DNA of the CDR3: TGTGCCAGCAGGGGACAGGGGGCTTCCACCGGGGAGCTGTTTTTT.

This clone was seen just once. V and J are TRBV9 and TRBJ2-2; possible D gene TRBD2, 5 bases. The CDR3 has 17 residues. Germline CDR1 and CDR2: SGDLS and YYNGEE. Trimming took off 0 bases at V and 4 bases at J, with 16 bases between the two ends. DNA for the CDR3: TGTGCCAGCAGCGTAGCCGCTCGAGGGCCTGGCACCGGGGAGCTGTTTTTT. Its protein product is CASSVAARGPGTGELFF.

This clone came up a few times. The chain carries TRBV7-9 and TRBJ2-5, with D maybe TRBD1 (5 bases). Per germline, CDR1 SEHNR and CDR2 FQNEAQ (reference sequence). The CDR3 consists of 13 residues. V was clipped by 6 bases and J by 1 base, with 9 bases between them. The CDR3 sequence is CASSSGAQETQYF. The CDR3 DNA follows: TGTGCCAGCAGTTCTGGGGCCCAAGAGACCCAGTACTTC.

This chain links TRBV6-5 with TRBJ1-1; D gene uncertain. Trimming took 8 bases from V and 5 from J, leaving 18 bases between them. Germline V gives CDR1 MNHEY, CDR2 SVGAGI. The CDR3 runs to 14 residues. The CDR3 DNA is TGTGCCAGCGCTTCGTCTAGGGAGCGGACTGAAGCTTTCTTT. Amino acid sequence: CASASSRERTEAFF.

This sequence joins TRBV19 and TRBJ2-1, with D uncertain. Trimming cost V 3 bases and J 0 bases, with 12 bases left between them. Germline V lookup: CDR1 LNHDA, CDR2 SQIVND (reference sequence). The CDR3 totals 16 residues. CDR3 bases: TGTGCCAGTAGTATCTACAGCCCCAGCTCCTACAATGAGCAGTTCTTC. Its protein product is CASSIYSPSSYNEQFF.

For the CDR3, the DNA is TGTGCCAGCAGCCGTAGCGGGTCCTACAATGAGCAGTTCTTC. Translated, it gives CASSRSGSYNEQFF. The rearrangement uses TRBV4-2 and TRBJ2-1; the match to TRBD2 covers 7 bases. The CDR3 is 14 residues long. CDR1 and CDR2 (germline): LGHNA, YNFKEQ. Losses at the gene ends were 4 bases for V and 1 base for J; bases not matched to a gene: 1.

This clone was detected only a few times. V usage is TRBV19 and J usage is TRBJ2-7; tentative D call: TRBD2 (6 bases). Germline CDR1 is LNHDA and CDR2 is SQIVND (reference sequence). The V end lost 3 bases, the J end lost 7 bases, and 7 bases lay between the germline ends. This CDR3 is 11 amino acids long. The CDR3 region is CASSMRGEQYF. The CDR3 DNA is TGTGCCAGTAGTATGCGGGGTGAGCAGTACTTC.

The genes are TRBV6-6 and TRBJ2-5, with 14 bases fitting TRBD2. This CDR3 is 15 amino acids long. With V trimmed by 4 bases and J by 6 bases, 4 bases remained unmatched. Germline V gives CDR1 MNHNY, CDR2 SVGAGI (reference sequence). The CDR3 here is CASSLGTSGSQTQYF. CDR3 coding DNA: TGTGCCAGCAGTTTAGGGACTAGCGGGAGCCAGACCCAGTACTTC.

The table lists this clone with a count of one. V usage is TRBV19 and J usage is TRBJ2-7; tentative D call: TRBD1 (5 bases). This CDR3 comprises 13 residues. Deletions cut 5 bases from V and 2 bases from J, with 10 bases between. Germline V CDR1 and CDR2: LNHDA, SQIVND (reference sequence). The CDR3 nucleotides read TGTGCCAGTAGTCACAGGAGTCCCTACGAGCAGTACTTC. Residues: CASSHRSPYEQYF.

The rearrangement joins TRBV18 to TRBJ1-4, with 11 bases identical to TRBD1. The CDR3 length is 15 residues. Trimming removed 3 bases from V and 5 bases from J; junction bases left unmatched: 2. Looked up from germline, CDR1 is KGHSH and CDR2 is LQKENI. The CDR3 DNA is TGTGCCAGCTCACCCGGGACAGGGGGGAATGAAAAACTGTTTTTT. Protein product: CASSPGTGGNEKLFF.

The chain is built from TRBV21-1 and TRBJ2-7; the table names TRBD2, a call not compared with the DNA. TRBV21-1 is flagged as a pseudogene. The CDR3 covers 15 residues. CDR3 DNA sequence: TGTGCCAGCACCTTCTCCGGGGGGCACCCCTACGAGCAGTACTTC. Encoded protein: CASTFSGGHPYEQYF.

The gene calls are TRBV9 and TRBJ2-1; D is unresolved. Germline-derived CDR1 and CDR2 are SGDLS and YYNGEE. The V end lost 5 bases, the J end lost 0 bases, and 9 bases lay between the germline ends. This CDR3 is built from 14 residues. The CDR3 DNA follows: TGTGCCAGCAGTGGAGCCATCTCCTACAATGAGCAGTTCTTC. Amino acids: CASSGAISYNEQFF. Combining the CDR3 with reference TRBV9 and TRBJ2-1 gives the whole variable domain DSGVTQTPKHLITATGQRVTLRCSPRSGDLSVYWYQQSLDQGLQFLIQYYNGEERAKGNILERFSAQQFPDLHSELNLSSLELGDSALYFCASSGAISYNEQFFGPGTRLTVL.

The rearrangement links TRBV6-4 to TRBJ2-1; 13 bases align to TRBD2. The CDR3 sequence is 15 residues long. The germline V gene has CDR1 MRHNA and CDR2 SNTAGT. Unmatched junction bases numbered 6, after V lost 4 bases and J lost 9 bases. The CDR3 region is CASSGTSGRVAEQFF. The CDR3 DNA reads as TGTGCCAGCAGTGGTACTAGCGGGAGGGTCGCTGAGCAGTTCTTC.

The sample holds one count of this clone. The chain joins TRBV2 to TRBJ2-4; tentative D call: TRBD2 (6 bases). V shed 3 bases and J shed 1 base, with 13 bases lying between them. CDR3 size: 16 residues. The germline CDR1 and CDR2 sequences are SNHLY and FYNNEI. Here the CDR3 DNA reads TGTGCCAGCAGTGATCTCAGGGACTGGGCCAAAAACATTCAGTACTTC. Translation: CASSDLRDWAKNIQYF.

The chain is built from TRBV19 and TRBJ2-3; tentatively, D is TRBD2 (6 bases). V lost 5 bases to trimming and J lost 0 bases, with 24 bases between them. There are 19 residues in the CDR3. The V gene's germline CDR1 is LNHDA and CDR2 SQIVND (reference sequence). The CDR3 here is CASSVGLSRATQSTDTQYF. The CDR3 DNA sequence: TGTGCCAGTAGTGTGGGACTGTCTAGGGCAACTCAAAGCACAGATACGCAGTATTTT.